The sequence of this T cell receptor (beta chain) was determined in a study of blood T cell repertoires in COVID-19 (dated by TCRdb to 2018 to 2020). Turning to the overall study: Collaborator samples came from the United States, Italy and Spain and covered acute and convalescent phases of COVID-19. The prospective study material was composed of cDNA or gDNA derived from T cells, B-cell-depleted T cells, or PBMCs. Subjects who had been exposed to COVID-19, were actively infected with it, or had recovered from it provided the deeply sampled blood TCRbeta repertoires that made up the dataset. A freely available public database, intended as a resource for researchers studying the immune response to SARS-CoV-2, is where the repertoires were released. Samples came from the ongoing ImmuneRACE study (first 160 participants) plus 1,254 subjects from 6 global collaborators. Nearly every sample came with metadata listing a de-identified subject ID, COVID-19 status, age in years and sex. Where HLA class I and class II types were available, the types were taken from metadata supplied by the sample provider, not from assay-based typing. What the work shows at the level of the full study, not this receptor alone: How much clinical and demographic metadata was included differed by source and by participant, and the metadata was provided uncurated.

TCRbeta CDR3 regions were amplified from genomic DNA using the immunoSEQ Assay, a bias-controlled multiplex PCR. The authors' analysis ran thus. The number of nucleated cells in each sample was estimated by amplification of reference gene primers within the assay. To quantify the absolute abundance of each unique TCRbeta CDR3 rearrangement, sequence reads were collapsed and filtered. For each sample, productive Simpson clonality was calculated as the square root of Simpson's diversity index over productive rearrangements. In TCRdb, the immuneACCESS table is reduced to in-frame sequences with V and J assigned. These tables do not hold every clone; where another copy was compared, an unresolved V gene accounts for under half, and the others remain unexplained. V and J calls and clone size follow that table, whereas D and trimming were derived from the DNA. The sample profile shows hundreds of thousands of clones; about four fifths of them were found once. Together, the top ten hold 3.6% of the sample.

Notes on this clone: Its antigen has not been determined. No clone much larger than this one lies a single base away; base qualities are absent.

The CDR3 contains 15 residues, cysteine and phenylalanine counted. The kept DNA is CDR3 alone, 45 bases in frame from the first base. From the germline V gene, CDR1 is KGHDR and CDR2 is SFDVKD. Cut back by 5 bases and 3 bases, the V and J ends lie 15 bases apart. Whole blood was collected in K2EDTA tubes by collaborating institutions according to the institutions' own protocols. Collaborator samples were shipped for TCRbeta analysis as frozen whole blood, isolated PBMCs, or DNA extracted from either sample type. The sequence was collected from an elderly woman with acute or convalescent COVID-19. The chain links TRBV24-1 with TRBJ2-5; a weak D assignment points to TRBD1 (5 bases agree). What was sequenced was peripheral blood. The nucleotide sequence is TGTGCCACCAGTGTCAAGGACACTACTAAAGAGACCCAGTACTTC. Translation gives CATSVKDTTKETQYF.